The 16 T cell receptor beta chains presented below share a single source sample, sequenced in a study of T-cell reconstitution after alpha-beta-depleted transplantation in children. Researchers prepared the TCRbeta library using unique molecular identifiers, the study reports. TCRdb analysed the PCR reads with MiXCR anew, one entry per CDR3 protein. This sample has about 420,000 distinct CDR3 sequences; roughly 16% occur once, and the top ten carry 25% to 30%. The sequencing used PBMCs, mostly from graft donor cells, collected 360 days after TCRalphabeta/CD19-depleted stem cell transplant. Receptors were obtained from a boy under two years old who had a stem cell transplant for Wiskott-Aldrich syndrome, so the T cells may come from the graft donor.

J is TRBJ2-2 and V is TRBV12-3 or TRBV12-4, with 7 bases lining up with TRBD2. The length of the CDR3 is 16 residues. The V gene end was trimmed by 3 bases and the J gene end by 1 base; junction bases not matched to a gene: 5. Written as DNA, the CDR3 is TGTGCCAGCAGTTTCGGGAGGCGGAGGAACACCGGGGAGCTGTTTTTT. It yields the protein CASSFGRRRNTGELFF.

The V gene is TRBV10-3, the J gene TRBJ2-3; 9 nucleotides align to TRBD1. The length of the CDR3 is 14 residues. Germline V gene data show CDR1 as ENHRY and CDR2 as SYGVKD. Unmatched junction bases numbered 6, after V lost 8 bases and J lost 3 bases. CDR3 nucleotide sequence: TGTGCCATCCAACAGGGGGCTAGGACAGATACGCAGTATTTT. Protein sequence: CAIQQGARTDTQYF.

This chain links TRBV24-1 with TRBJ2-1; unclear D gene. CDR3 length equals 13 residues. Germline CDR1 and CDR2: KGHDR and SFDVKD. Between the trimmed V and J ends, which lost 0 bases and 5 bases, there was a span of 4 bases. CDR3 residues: CATSDLRHNEQFF. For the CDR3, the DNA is TGTGCCACCAGTGATTTGAGGCACAATGAGCAGTTCTTC.

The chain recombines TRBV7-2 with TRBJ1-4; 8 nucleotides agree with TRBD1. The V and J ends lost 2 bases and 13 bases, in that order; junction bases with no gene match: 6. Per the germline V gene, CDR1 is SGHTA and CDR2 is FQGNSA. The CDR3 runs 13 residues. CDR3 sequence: CASSLRQGWRLFF. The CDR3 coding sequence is TGTGCCAGCAGCTTAAGACAGGGGTGGAGACTGTTTTTT.

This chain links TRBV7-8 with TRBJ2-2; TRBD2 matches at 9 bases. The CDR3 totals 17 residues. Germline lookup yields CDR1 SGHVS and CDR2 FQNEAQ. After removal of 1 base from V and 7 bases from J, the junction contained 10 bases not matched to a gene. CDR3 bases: TGTGCCAGCAGCTTAGGTTTTTTAGCGGGAGTCAGCGGGGAGCTGTTTTTT. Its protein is CASSLGFLAGVSGELFF. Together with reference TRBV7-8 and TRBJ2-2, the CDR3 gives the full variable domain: GAGVSQSPRYKVAKRGQDVALRCDPISGHVSLFWYQQALGQGPEFLTYFQNEAQLDKSGLPSDRFFAERPEGSVSTLKIQRTQQEDSAVYLCASSLGFLAGVSGELFFGEGSRLTVL.

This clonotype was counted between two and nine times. The CDR3 DNA reads TGTGCCAGCAGCTTTACGGGAGGCGGAACCGGGGAGCTGTTTTTT. Protein sequence: CASSFTGGGTGELFF. The J gene is TRBJ2-2, the V gene TRBV7-2, with 7 positions matching TRBD2. Trimming cost V 3 bases and J 5 bases; bases outside gene matches: 6. The CDR3 is 15 residues long. The germline V gene encodes CDR1 SGHTA and CDR2 FQGNSA. The full variable domain, completed using reference TRBV7-2 and TRBJ2-2, is GAGVSQSPSNKVTEKGKDVELRCDPISGHTALYWYRQSLGQGLEFLIYFQGNSAPDKSGLPSDRFSAERTGGSVSTLTIQRTQQEDSAVYLCASSFTGGGTGELFFGEGSRLTVL.

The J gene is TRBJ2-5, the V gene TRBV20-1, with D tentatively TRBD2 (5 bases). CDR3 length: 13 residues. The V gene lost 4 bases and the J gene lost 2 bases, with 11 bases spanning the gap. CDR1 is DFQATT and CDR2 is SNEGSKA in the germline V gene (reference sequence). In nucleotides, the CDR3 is TGCAGTGCTACCCTTCGAGGGCAAGAGACCCAGTACTTC. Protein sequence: CSATLRGQETQYF.

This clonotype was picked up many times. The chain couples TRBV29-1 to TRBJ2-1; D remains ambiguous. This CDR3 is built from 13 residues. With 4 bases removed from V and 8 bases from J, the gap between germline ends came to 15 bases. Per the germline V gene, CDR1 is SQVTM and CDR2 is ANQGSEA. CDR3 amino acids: CSVVGRVVYEQFF. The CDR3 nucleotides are TGCAGCGTTGTGGGCCGAGTGGTCTATGAGCAGTTCTTC.

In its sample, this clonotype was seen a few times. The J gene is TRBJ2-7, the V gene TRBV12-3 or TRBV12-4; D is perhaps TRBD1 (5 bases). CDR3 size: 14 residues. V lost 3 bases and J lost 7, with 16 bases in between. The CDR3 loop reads CASSLDTRVGEQYF. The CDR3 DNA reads TGTGCCAGCAGTTTGGACACCAGGGTTGGAGAGCAGTACTTC.

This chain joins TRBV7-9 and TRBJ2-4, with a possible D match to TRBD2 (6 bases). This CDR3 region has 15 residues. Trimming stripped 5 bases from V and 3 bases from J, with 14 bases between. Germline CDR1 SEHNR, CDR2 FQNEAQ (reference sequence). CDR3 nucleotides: TGTGCCAGCAGCGGGGGAGGTGAAGGCAAAAACATTCAGTACTTC. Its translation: CASSGGGEGKNIQYF.

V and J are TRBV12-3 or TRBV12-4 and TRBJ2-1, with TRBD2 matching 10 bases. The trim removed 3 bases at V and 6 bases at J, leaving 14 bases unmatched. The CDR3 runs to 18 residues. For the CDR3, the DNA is TGTGCCAGCAGTTTCGAAAGCCGTCTAGCGGGAGTGGCCAATGAGCAGTTCTTC. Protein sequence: CASSFESRLAGVANEQFF.

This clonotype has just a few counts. CDR3: CAIRRGQGENYGYTF. The CDR3 DNA follows: TGTGCCATCAGGAGGGGACAGGGTGAGAACTATGGCTACACCTTC. The rearrangement links TRBV10-3 to TRBJ1-2; 9 nucleotides agree with TRBD1. Germline CDR1 and CDR2: ENHRY and SYGVKD. The CDR3 has 15 amino acids. V shed 6 bases and J 2 bases; nucleotides not matched to a gene: 7.

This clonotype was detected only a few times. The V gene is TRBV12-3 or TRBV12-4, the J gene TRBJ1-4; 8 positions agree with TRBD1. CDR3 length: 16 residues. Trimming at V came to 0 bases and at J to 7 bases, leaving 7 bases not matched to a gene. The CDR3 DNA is TGTGCCAGCAGTTTAGCATGGGGGACAGGCCGTGAAAAACTGTTTTTT. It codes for CASSLAWGTGREKLFF.

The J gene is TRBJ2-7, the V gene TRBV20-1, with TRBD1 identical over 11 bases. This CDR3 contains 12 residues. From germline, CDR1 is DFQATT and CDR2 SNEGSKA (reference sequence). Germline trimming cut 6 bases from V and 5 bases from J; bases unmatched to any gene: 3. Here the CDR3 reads CSARTGGDEQYF. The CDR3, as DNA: TGCAGTGCCAGGACAGGGGGCGACGAGCAGTACTTC.

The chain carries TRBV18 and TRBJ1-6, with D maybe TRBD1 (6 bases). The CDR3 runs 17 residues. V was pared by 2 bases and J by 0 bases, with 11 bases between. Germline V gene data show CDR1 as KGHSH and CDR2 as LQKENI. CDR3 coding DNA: TGTGCCAGCTCACCAATAGACAGGAGCTCCTATAATTCACCCCTCCACTTT. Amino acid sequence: CASSPIDRSSYNSPLHF.

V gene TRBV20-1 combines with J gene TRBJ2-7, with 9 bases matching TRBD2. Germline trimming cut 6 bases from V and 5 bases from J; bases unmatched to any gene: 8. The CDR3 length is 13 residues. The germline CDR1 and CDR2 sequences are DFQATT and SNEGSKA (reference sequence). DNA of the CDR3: TGCAGTGCCCTAGCGGGGTGGTATGACGAGCAGTACTTC. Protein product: CSALAGWYDEQYF.